Shown below are 7 T cell receptor beta chains from a single sample sequenced in a study of CD8 T cells in ankylosing spondylitis. TCRdb recomputed calls from the 5' RACE reads with MiXCR, one row per CDR3 protein. Seen here are roughly 86,000 distinct CDR3 sequences, about 9.1% observed once, and the top ten hold under 6%. Specimen: blood, either unsorted or a sorted T cell fraction (not recorded which). These receptors were obtained from a male donor with ankylosing spondylitis or in good health (not recorded which).

This clonotype came up many times. The V call is TRBV9, the J call TRBJ1-4; the D is unclear. The CDR3 extends over 14 amino acids. Trimming removed 3 bases at V and 8 bases at J, with 14 bases between. CDR1 is SGDLS and CDR2 is YYNGEE in the germline V gene. The CDR3 DNA reads TGTGCCAGCAGCGCCGTTTCGGGGAACGAAAAACTGTTTTTT. Translated, it gives CASSAVSGNEKLFF.

At least ten counts were recorded for this clonotype. Written as DNA, the CDR3 is TGCGCCAGCAGCTGGGCCCCGTCGGAGGGTGAAGCTTTCTTT. Amino acid sequence: CASSWAPSEGEAFF. The rearrangement joins TRBV5-1 to TRBJ1-1; no reliable D call. Germline loops: CDR1 SGHRS, CDR2 YFSETQ. Trimming left V 3 bases short and J 7 bases short, with 16 bases between. The CDR3 is made up of 14 amino acids. Complete variable domain (other parts from reference TRBV5-1 and TRBJ1-1): KAGVTQTPRYLIKTRGQQVTLSCSPISGHRSVSWYQQTPGQGLQFLFEYFSETQRNKGNFPGRFSGRQFSNSRSEMNVSTLELGDSALYLCASSWAPSEGEAFFGQGTRLTVV.

The chain employs TRBV20-1 and TRBJ2-1, with 9 bases lining up with TRBD2. The CDR3 length is 15 residues. V shed 3 bases, J shed 7 bases, and the junction held 10 bases outside the gene matches. Germline assignment: CDR1 DFQATT and CDR2 SNEGSKA (reference sequence). The CDR3 spells CSARGIAGAANEQFF. In nucleotides, the CDR3 is TGCAGTGCTAGGGGGATAGCGGGGGCAGCAAATGAGCAGTTCTTC.

This clonotype was recorded at least ten times. The genes are TRBV5-1 and TRBJ2-3; D is possibly TRBD1 or TRBD2 (5 bases each). The CDR3 consists of 14 residues. Looked up from germline, CDR1 is SGHRS and CDR2 is YFSETQ. Trimming pared 6 bases from V and 1 base from J, leaving 12 bases between. CDR3 protein: CASNLGDRTDTQYF. CDR3 DNA: TGCGCCAGCAACCTAGGGGACCGCACAGATACGCAGTATTTT.

This clonotype was counted ten times or more. At one end, the junction sequence differs from germline, possibly due to a read error. The rearrangement joins TRBV11-2 to TRBJ2-2; D remains ambiguous. The CDR3 is made up of 13 amino acids. The germline V gene encodes CDR1 SGHAT and CDR2 FQNNGV. This CDR3 is CASSRTNTGELFF. Written as DNA, the CDR3 is TGCGCCAGCAGTAGGACGAACACCGGGGAGCTGTTTTTT. Supplemented by reference TRBV11-2 and TRBJ2-2, the full variable domain reads EAGVAQSPRYKIIEKRQSVAFWCNPISGHATLYWYQQILGQGPKLLIQFQNNGVVDDSQLPKDRFSAERLKGVDSTLKIQPAKLEDSAVYLCASSRTNTGELFFGEGSRLTVL.

This clonotype was seen repeatedly, ten times or more. The chain has TRBV6-1 and TRBJ1-1; 11 bases map to TRBD1. V dropped 5 bases and J dropped 0; count of bases not matched to a gene: 5. Germline V gene sequence: CDR1 MNHNS, CDR2 SASEGT. This CDR3 comprises 16 residues. CDR3 amino acids: CASSPGTGGLNTEAFF. Here the CDR3 DNA reads TGTGCCAGCAGTCCCGGGACAGGGGGGTTGAACACTGAAGCTTTCTTT.

There are many counts of this clonotype. This rearrangement joins TRBV5-1 to TRBJ2-3, with no clear D. CDR3 length equals 13 residues. The ends were cut back, 1 base at V and 2 bases at J, with 5 bases in the middle. Germline CDR1 and CDR2: SGHRS and YFSETQ. The CDR3 spells CASSLFHTDTQYF. DNA of the CDR3: TGCGCCAGCAGCTTGTTCCACACAGATACGCAGTATTTT.